The source of this T cell receptor beta chain is a study of beta chain features in type 1 diabetes. This clone turned up a few times. Its antigen is unidentified. CDR1 is SGDLS, CDR2 YYNGEE, per germline. The CDR3 spans 15 residues. Trimming removed 1 base from V and 6 bases from J, with 13 bases in between. Findings of the study overall: All four CD4+ subsets from Type 1 diabetes patients carried moderately but significantly shorter TCRB CDR3s. The naive, central memory and Treg TCRB repertoires showed an apparent similarity that was greater among patients than among healthy donors.

Of the isolated RNA, all was reverse transcribed, and so the sequenced material was expressed TCRB transcripts. Profiled with immunoSEQ multiplex PCR; TCRdb holds only in-frame clones, not every one. The sample consists of about 170,000 clones, 6.5% to 9.5% of them appearing once. Cells sorted by CD45RO/CCR7/CD25/CD127/CD95/CD27 comprised CD4+ naive, central memory, regulatory and stem cell-like memory cells. The V gene is TRBV9, the J gene TRBJ1-4, with a possible D match to TRBD1 (6 bases). Sample: central memory CD4+ T cells from blood. The receptor was isolated from a woman in her forties with type 1 diabetes. The CDR3 region is CASSVNTGRDEKLFF. DNA for the CDR3: TGTGCCAGCAGCGTAAATACAGGGAGGGATGAAAAACTGTTTTTT.